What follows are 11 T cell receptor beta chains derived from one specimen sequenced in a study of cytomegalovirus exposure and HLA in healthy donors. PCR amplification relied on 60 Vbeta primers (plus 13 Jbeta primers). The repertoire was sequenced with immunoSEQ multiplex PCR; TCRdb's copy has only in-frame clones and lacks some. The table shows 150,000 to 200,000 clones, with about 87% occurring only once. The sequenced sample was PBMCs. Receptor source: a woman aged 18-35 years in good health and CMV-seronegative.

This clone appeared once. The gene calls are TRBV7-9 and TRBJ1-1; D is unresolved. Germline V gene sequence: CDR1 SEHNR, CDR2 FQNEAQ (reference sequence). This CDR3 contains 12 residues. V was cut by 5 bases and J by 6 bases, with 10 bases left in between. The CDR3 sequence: CASSTYLPEAFF. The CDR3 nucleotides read TGTGCCAGCAGCACGTACCTACCTGAAGCTTTCTTT.

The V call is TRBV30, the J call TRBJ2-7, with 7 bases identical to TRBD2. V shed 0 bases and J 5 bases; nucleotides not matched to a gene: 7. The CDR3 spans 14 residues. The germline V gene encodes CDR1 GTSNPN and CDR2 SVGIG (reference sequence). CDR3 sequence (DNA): TGTGCCTGGAGTGTACGGGGAGGGGCCCACGAGCAGTACTTC. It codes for CAWSVRGGAHEQYF.

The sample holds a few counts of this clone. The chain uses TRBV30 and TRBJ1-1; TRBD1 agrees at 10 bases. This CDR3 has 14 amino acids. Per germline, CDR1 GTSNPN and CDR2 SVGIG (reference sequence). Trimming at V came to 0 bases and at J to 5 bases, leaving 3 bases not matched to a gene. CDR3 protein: CAWSVGQGRTEAFF. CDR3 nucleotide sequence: TGTGCCTGGAGTGTGGGACAGGGGCGAACTGAAGCTTTCTTT.

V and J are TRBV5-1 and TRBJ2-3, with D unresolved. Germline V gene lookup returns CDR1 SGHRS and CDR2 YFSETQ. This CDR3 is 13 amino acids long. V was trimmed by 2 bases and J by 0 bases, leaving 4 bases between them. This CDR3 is CASSFSSTDTQYF. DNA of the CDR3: TGCGCCAGCAGCTTCTCTAGCACAGATACGCAGTATTTT.

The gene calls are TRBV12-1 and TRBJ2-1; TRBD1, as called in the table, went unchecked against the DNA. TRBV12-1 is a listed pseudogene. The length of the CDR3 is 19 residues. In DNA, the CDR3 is TGTGCCAGCAGCCCTTCCTCGTCAGGGAAAAAAAGCTCCTACAATGAGCAGTTCTTC. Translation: CASSPSSSGKKSSYNEQFF.

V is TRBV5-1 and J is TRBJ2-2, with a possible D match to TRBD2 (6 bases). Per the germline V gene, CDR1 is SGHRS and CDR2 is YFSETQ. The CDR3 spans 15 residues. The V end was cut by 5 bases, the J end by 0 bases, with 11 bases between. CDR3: CASRVGEANTGELFF. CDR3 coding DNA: TGCGCCAGCAGGGTAGGGGAGGCGAACACCGGGGAGCTGTTTTTT.

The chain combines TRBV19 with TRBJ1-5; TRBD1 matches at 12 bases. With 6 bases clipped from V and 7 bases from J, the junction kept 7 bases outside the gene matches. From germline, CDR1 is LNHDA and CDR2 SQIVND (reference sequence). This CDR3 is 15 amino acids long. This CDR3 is CASSPGQGALQPQHF. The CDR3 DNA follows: TGTGCCAGTAGCCCGGGACAGGGGGCTTTACAGCCCCAGCATTTT.

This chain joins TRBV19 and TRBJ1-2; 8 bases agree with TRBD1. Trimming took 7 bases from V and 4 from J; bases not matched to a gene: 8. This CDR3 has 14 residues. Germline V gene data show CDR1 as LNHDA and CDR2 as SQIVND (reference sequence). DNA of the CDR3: TGTGCCAGTAACCCAGGGGGCGTCTCCTATGGCTACACCTTC. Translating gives CASNPGGVSYGYTF.

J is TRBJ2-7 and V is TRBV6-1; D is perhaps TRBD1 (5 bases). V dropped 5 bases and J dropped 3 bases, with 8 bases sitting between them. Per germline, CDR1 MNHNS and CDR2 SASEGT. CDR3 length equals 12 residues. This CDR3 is CASSLTVYEQYF. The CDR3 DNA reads TGTGCCAGCAGTTTGACAGTCTACGAGCAGTACTTC.

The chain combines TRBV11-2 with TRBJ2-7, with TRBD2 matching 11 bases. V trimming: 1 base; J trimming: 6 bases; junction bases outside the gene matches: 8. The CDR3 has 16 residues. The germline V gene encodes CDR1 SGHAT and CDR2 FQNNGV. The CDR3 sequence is CASSLGLAGPTSEQYF. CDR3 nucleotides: TGTGCCAGCAGCTTAGGACTAGCGGGGCCCACGAGCGAGCAGTACTTC.

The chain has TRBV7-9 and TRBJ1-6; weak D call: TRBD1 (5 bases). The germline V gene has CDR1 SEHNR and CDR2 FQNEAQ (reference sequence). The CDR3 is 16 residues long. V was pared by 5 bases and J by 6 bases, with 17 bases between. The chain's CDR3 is CASSRWRGEGNSPLHF. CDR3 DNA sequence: TGTGCCAGCAGCCGGTGGAGGGGAGAAGGTAATTCACCCCTCCACTTT.